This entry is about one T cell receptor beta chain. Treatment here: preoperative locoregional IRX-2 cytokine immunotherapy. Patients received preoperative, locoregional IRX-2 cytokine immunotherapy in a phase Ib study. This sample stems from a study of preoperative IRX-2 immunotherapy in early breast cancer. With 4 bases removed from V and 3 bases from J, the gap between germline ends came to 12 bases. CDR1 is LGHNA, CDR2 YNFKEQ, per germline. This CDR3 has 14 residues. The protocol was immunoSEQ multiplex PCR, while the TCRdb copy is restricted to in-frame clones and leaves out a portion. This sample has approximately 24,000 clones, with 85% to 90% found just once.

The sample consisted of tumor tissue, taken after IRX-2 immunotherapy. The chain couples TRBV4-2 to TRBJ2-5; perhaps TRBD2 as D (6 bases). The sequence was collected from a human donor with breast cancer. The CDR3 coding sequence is TGTGCCAGCAGCCCCCAAGGAGGGGAAGAGACCCAGTACTTC. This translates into CASSPQGGEETQYF.